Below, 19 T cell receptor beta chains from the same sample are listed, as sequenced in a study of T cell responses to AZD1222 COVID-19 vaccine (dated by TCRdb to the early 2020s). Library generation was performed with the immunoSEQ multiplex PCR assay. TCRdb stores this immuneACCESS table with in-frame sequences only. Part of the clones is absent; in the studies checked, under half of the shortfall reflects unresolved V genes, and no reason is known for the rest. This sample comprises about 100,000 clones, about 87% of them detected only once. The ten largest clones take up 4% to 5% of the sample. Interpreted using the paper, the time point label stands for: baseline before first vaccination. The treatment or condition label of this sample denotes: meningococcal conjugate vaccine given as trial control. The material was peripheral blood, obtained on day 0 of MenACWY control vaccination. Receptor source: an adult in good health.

The CDR3 here is CASSLVLAGGPEEQYF. The CDR3 bases are TGCGCCAGCAGCTTGGTACTAGCGGGAGGGCCGGAGGAGCAGTACTTC. The gene calls are TRBV5-1 and TRBJ2-7, with 13 positions matching TRBD2. This CDR3 has 16 amino acids. Trimming cost V 0 bases and J 7 bases; bases outside gene matches: 7. In germline, CDR1 is SGHRS, CDR2 YFSETQ.

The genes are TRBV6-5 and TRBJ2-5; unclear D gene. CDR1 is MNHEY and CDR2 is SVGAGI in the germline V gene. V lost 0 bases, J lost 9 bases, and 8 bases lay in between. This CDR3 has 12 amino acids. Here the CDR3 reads CASSYSLGAQYF. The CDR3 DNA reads TGTGCCAGCAGTTACTCTCTTGGGGCCCAGTACTTC.

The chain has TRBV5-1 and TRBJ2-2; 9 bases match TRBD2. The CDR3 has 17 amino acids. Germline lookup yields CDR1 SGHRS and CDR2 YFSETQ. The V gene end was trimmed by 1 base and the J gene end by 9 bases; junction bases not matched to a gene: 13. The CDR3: CASSLRASGEYLWELFF. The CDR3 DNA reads TGCGCCAGCAGCTTGAGGGCTAGCGGGGAGTATCTGTGGGAGCTGTTTTTT.

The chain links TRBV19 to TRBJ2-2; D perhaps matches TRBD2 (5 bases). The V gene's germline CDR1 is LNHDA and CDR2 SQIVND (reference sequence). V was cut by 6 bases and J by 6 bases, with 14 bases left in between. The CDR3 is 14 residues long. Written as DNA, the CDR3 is TGTGCCAGTAGCACCGTACTAGTCCCCGGGGAGCTGTTTTTT. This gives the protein CASSTVLVPGELFF.

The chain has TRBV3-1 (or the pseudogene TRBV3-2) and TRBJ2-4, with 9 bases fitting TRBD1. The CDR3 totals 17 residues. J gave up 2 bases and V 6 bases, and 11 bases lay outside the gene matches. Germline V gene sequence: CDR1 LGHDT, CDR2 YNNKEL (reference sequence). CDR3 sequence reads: CASRLEGQGKTKNIQYF. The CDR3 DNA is TGTGCCAGCAGACTTGAAGGACAGGGGAAGACCAAAAACATTCAGTACTTC.

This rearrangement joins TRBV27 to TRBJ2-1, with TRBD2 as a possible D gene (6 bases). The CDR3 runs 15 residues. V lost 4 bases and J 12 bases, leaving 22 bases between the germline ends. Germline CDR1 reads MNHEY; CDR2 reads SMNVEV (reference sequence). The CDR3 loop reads CASSSLAPFLGGQFF. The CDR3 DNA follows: TGTGCCAGCAGTTCCCTAGCACCGTTCCTGGGGGGGCAGTTCTTC.

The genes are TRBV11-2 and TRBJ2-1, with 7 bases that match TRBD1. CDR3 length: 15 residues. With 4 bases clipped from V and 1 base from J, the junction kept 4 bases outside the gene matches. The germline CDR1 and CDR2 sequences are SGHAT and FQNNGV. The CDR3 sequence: CASSSDRVSYNEQFF. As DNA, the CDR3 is TGTGCCAGCAGCTCTGACAGGGTATCCTACAATGAGCAGTTCTTC.

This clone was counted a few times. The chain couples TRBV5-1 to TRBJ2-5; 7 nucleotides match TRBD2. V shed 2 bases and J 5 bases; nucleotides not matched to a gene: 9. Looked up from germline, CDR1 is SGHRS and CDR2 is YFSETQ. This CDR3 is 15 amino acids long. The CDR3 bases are TGCGCCAGCAGCTTCGGGGGGAGTGTTTGGGAGACCCAGTACTTC. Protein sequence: CASSFGGSVWETQYF.

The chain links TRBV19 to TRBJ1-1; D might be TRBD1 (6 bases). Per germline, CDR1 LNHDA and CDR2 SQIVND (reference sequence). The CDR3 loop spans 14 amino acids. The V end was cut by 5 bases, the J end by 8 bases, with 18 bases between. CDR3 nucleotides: TGTGCCAGTAGTTATGACAGGTTCCTAACGGAAGCTTTCTTT. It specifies CASSYDRFLTEAFF. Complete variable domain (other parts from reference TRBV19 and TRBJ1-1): DGGITQSPKYLFRKEGQNVTLSCEQNLNHDAMYWYRQDPGQGLRLIYYSQIVNDFQKGDIAEGYSVSREKKESFPLTVTSAQKNPTAFYLCASSYDRFLTEAFFGQGTRLTVV.

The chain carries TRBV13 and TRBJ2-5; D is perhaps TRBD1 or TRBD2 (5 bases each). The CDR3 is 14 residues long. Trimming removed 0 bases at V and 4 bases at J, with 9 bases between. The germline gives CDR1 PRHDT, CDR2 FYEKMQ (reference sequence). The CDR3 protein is CASSLGSGRETQYF. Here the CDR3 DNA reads TGTGCCAGCAGCTTAGGGTCGGGGCGAGAGACCCAGTACTTC. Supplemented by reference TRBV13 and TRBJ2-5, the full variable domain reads AAGVIQSPRHLIKEKRETATLKCYPIPRHDTVYWYQQGPGQDPQFLISFYEKMQSDKGSIPDRFSAQQFSDYHSELNMSSLELGDSALYFCASSLGSGRETQYFGPGTRLLVL.

The CDR3 nucleotides read TGTGCCAGCAGTCACGACATAAATGGGTCACCCCTCCACTTT. Residues: CASSHDINGSPLHF. V usage is TRBV27 and J usage is TRBJ1-6; no clear D gene. The CDR3 loop spans 14 amino acids. V was clipped by 5 bases and J by 10 bases, with 15 bases between them. Germline-derived CDR1 and CDR2 are MNHEY and SMNVEV (reference sequence).

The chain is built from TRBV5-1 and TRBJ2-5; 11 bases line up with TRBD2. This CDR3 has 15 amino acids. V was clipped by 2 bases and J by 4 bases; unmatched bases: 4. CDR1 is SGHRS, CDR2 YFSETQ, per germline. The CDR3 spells CASSFLAGGGETQYF. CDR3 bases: TGCGCCAGCAGCTTCTTAGCGGGAGGGGGAGAGACCCAGTACTTC.

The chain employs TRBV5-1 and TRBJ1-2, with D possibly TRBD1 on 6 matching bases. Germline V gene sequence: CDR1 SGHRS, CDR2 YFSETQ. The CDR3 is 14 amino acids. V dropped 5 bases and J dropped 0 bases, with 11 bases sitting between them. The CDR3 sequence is CASSKQGANYGYTF. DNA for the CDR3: TGCGCCAGCAGTAAACAGGGAGCTAACTATGGCTACACCTTC.

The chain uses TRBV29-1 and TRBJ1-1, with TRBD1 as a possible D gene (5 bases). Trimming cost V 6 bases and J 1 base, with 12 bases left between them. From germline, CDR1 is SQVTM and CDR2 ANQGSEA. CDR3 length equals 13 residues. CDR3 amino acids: CSVRQSPNTEAFF. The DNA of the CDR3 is TGCAGCGTCCGACAGTCTCCGAACACTGAAGCTTTCTTT.

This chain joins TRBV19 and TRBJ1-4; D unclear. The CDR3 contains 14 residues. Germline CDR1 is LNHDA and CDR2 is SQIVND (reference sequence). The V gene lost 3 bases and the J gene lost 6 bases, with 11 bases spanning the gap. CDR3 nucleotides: TGTGCCAGTAGTATCCGAAAGGGAGATGAAAAACTGTTTTTT. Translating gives CASSIRKGDEKLFF. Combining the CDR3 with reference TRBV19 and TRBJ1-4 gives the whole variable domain DGGITQSPKYLFRKEGQNVTLSCEQNLNHDAMYWYRQDPGQGLRLIYYSQIVNDFQKGDIAEGYSVSREKKESFPLTVTSAQKNPTAFYLCASSIRKGDEKLFFGSGTQLSVL.

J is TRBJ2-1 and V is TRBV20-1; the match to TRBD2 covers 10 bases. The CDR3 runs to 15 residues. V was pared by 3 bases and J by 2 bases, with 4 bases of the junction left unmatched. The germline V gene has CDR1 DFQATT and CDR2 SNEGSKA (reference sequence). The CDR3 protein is CSASRSGRAYNEQFF. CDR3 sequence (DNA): TGCAGTGCTAGTAGGAGCGGGAGGGCCTACAATGAGCAGTTCTTC.

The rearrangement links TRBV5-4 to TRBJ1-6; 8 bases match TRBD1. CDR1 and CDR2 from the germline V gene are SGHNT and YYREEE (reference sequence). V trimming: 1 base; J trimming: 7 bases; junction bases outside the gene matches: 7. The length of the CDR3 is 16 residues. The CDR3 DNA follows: TGTGCCAGCAGCTTGCCCGCCGGGACAGGAAATTCACCCCTCCACTTT. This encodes CASSLPAGTGNSPLHF.

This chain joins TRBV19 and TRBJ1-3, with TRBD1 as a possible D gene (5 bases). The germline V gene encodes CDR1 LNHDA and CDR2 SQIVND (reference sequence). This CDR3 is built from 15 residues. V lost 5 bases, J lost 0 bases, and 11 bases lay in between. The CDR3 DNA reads TGTGCCAGTAGTCTTGGGGCCGACTCTGGAAACACCATATATTTT. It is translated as CASSLGADSGNTIYF. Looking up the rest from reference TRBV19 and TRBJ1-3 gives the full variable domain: DGGITQSPKYLFRKEGQNVTLSCEQNLNHDAMYWYRQDPGQGLRLIYYSQIVNDFQKGDIAEGYSVSREKKESFPLTVTSAQKNPTAFYLCASSLGADSGNTIYFGEGSWLTVV.

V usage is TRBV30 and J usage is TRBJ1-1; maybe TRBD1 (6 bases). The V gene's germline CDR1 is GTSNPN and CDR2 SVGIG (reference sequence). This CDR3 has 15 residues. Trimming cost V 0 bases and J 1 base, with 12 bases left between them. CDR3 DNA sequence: TGTGCCTGGAGTGTTGCGGGACACCCGAACACTGAAGCTTTCTTT. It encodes CAWSVAGHPNTEAFF.